These 8 T cell receptor beta chains originate from one sample sequenced in a study of CD8 T cells in ankylosing spondylitis. Study-level points and caveats: A motif of 7 to 9 highly homologous TCR beta variants was seen as apparently characteristic of ankylosing spondylitis blood.

MiXCR, run by TCRdb on the 5' RACE reads, gives a single entry per CDR3 protein. This table holds approximately 500,000 distinct CDR3 sequences, 12% found once. These TCRs are of unknown antigen specificity. The source material was blood, either unsorted or a sorted T cell fraction (not recorded which). The receptor source for this set is a male donor with ankylosing spondylitis.

The chain combines TRBV7-8 with TRBJ2-7, with TRBD1 as a possible D gene (6 bases). The CDR3 spans 16 residues. Germline values: CDR1 SGHVS, CDR2 FQNEAQ. V lost 1 base to trimming and J lost 4 bases, with 17 bases between them. The CDR3: CASSLDTGQIGYEQYV. The CDR3 DNA is TGTGCCAGCAGCTTAGACACCGGACAGATAGGATACGAGCAGTACGTC.

J is TRBJ2-1 and V is TRBV20-1, with TRBD1 as a possible D gene (6 bases). Per germline, CDR1 DFQATT and CDR2 SNEGSKA (reference sequence). The V and J ends lost 0 bases and 11 bases respectively, with 14 bases between them. The CDR3 contains 13 residues. CDR3: CSARDVDRPKQFF. The CDR3 coding sequence is TGCAGTGCTAGAGATGTAGACAGGCCCAAGCAGTTCTTC.

J is TRBJ2-1 and V is TRBV18, with D tentatively TRBD1 (5 bases). Between the trimmed V and J ends, which lost 3 bases and 2 bases, there was a span of 11 bases. The CDR3 loop spans 15 amino acids. The germline CDR1 and CDR2 sequences are KGHSH and LQKENI. The CDR3 sequence is CASSPNEGAYNEQFF. The CDR3 region has the DNA TGTGCCAGCTCACCGAATGAAGGGGCCTACAATGAGCAGTTCTTC.

There are a few counts of this clonotype. The chain is built from TRBV12-3 or TRBV12-4 and TRBJ2-3; D unclear. Trimming took off 6 bases at V and 5 bases at J, with 21 bases between the two ends. CDR3 size: 16 residues. CDR3 sequence (DNA): TGTGCCAGCAGCCGAACCCTGCGGTTCGTGCTAGATACGCAGTATTTT. It codes for CASSRTLRFVLDTQYF.

This clonotype was found a few times. The chain uses TRBV3-1 and TRBJ2-7; D unresolved. With 3 bases removed from V and 3 bases from J, the gap between germline ends came to 9 bases. Germline V gene sequence: CDR1 LGHDT, CDR2 YNNKEL (reference sequence). The CDR3 has 13 residues. The CDR3 here is CASSQDRVYEQYF. The CDR3 coding sequence is TGTGCCAGCAGCCAGGATAGGGTCTACGAGCAGTACTTC.

The chain employs TRBV11-3 and TRBJ2-1; 9 bases match TRBD1. Germline V CDR1 and CDR2: SGHNT, YENEEA. V gave up 4 bases and J gave up 9 bases; unmatched junction bases: 4. This CDR3 comprises 13 residues. The CDR3 loop reads CASSWDREREQFF. DNA for the CDR3: TGTGCCAGCAGCTGGGACAGGGAGCGTGAGCAGTTCTTC.

The genes are TRBV29-1 and TRBJ1-2, with TRBD1 identical over 8 bases. With V trimmed by 7 bases and J by 4 bases, 8 bases remained unmatched. The CDR3 spans 13 residues. CDR1 is SQVTM, CDR2 ANQGSEA, per germline. Written as DNA, the CDR3 is TGCAGCGGAACGGTGGGGACAGGCTATGGCTACACCTTC. Translated: CSGTVGTGYGYTF.

This clonotype has just a few counts. The chain carries TRBV5-1 and TRBJ2-1; 12 bases match TRBD2. V shed 4 bases, J shed 4 bases, and the junction held 9 bases outside the gene matches. Germline loops: CDR1 SGHRS, CDR2 YFSETQ. CDR3 length: 17 amino acids. CDR3 sequence reads: CASSTSPGTSGYNEQFF. The DNA for the CDR3 is TGCGCCAGCAGCACCAGTCCCGGGACTAGCGGGTACAATGAGCAGTTCTTC.